This TCR beta chain stems from a study of CD8 T cells in Susac syndrome. For this clonotype: The antigen is unknown.

High-throughput TCR beta sequencing covered peripheral CD8+ and CD4+ T cells. Relapsing-remitting disease, either stable or active, was present in the treatment-naive patients who were the multiple sclerosis controls. Study-level findings and limits: The TCR sequencing and HLA analysis in the study involved a relatively small number of individuals, as the study acknowledged.

The V gene lost 8 bases and the J gene lost 2 bases, with 10 bases spanning the gap. Germline V gene lookup returns CDR1 SNHLY and CDR2 FYNNEI. This CDR3 spans 12 amino acids. Random hexamers primed reverse transcription of about 0.45 to 1 ug RNA. A multiplex approach, immunoSEQ multiplex PCR, amplified TCR beta CDR3 across 54 Vbeta and 13 Jbeta. One entry per CDR3 protein results from TCRdb running MiXCR on the immunoSEQ multiplex PCR reads. The sample has hundreds of thousands of distinct CDR3 sequences, roughly 93% seen once. The TCR comes from a human donor with multiple sclerosis. Sequencing was performed on CD4+ T cells from PBMCs. The V gene is TRBV2, the J gene TRBJ2-7; perhaps D is TRBD1 or TRBD2 (5 bases each). Here the CDR3 reads CASSEGPYEQYV. CDR3 coding DNA: TGTGCCAGCTCAGAGGGGCCCTACGAGCAGTACGTC.